This paragraph reports one T cell receptor (beta chain). The sample is drawn from a study of regulatory T cells in long-lasting Graves disease. Time point described: newly diagnosed GD, antithyroid drugs for less than 3 months. From PBMCs, RNA was extracted and then used to make the TCR library. EDTA tubes held approximately 10 milliliters of peripheral blood from each patient. The CDR3 contains 14 residues. In germline, CDR1 is DFQATT, CDR2 SNEGSKA (reference sequence). The junction had 9 bases not matched to a gene; V was cut back by 3 bases and J by 4 bases. Arm-PCR of CDR3 regions and iRepertoire HTBI primers were the basis on which TCR beta libraries were built. Source study methods: Sequenced samples collectively carried 55 to 80 TRBV and 14 TRBJ segments. TCRdb analysed the multiplex PCR reads with MiXCR anew, one entry per CDR3 protein. It is TCRdb's table, rather than the study itself, that gives the V and J calls and clone size. The sample has roughly 420,000 distinct CDR3 sequences; about 16% are singletons.

A further study also used this sample, focusing on T cells in Graves' hyperthyroidism and ophthalmopathy. That paper adds: Stable Graves' hyperthyroidism denoted no ophthalmopathy progression over 18 months.

Specimen: peripheral blood mononuclear cells (PBMCs), collected at new diagnosis, from a patient treated with antithyroid drugs. The chain uses TRBV20-1 and TRBJ2-7; 7 positions agree with TRBD1. This receptor was identified in a woman younger than 35 with Graves disease. The CDR3, as DNA: TGCAGTGCTAGGAAGGGACAGTATGTATACGAGCAGTACTTC. Protein: CSARKGQYVYEQYF.